This T cell receptor (beta chain) emerged from a study of blood T cell repertoires in COVID-19. Study details: Italy, Spain and the United States were the sources of the convalescent and acute COVID-19 samples. T cells, B-cell-depleted T cells, or PBMCs supplied cDNA or gDNA.

The authors' processing: The authors estimated nucleated cell counts from reference gene primer amplification. Measured with immunoSEQ multiplex PCR; TCRdb has only the in-frame clones, and not every one. The DNA was the basis for D and trimming; V, J and clone size are from that table. The sample lists 90,000 to 120,000 clones; about nine tenths were seen once. Germline loops: CDR1 SGHVS, CDR2 FQNEAQ. V gave up 5 bases and J gave up 5 bases; unmatched junction bases: 14. The CDR3 consists of 17 residues. The specimen sequenced was peripheral blood. The rearrangement links TRBV7-8 to TRBJ1-5, with 8 bases aligning to TRBD1. The receptor was derived from a woman in her twenties or thirties with acute or convalescent COVID-19. The CDR3 region is CASSPRVTGGGDQPQHF. The CDR3 DNA follows: TGTGCCAGCAGCCCTAGGGTCACAGGGGGAGGGGATCAGCCCCAGCATTTT.